The clone carrying this TCR beta chain was seen more than once but under ten times. This specimen comes from a study of shared clonotypes between healthy human individuals. The protocol was immunoSEQ multiplex PCR, while the TCRdb copy is restricted to in-frame clones and leaves out a portion. The data hold fewer than 400,000 clones, with about 74% observed a single time. This sequence was found in a man under 40 in good health. Sequencing input: memory CD4+ T cells sorted from blood. Subset: CD45RA-negative fraction.

The CDR3: CASSFSDYEQYF. The CDR3 nucleotides are TGTGCCAGCAGCTTTTCCGACTACGAGCAGTACTTC. This chain uses TRBV7-9 with TRBJ2-7; D is undetermined. Per germline, CDR1 SEHNR and CDR2 FQNEAQ (reference sequence). The CDR3 spans 12 residues. V lost 3 bases to trimming and J lost 3 bases, with 6 bases between them.